Each of the 2 T cell receptor beta chains below was sequenced from the same sample in a study of PD-L1 blockade in urothelial cancer. Assay used: immunoSEQ multiplex PCR; TCRdb lists only in-frame clones, some missing. The table shows some 120,000 clones, with 91% occurring only once. This sample's time point: peripheral blood 6 weeks after treatment start. Sequenced material: PBMCs, taken around atezolizumab (anti-PD-L1) treatment. The receptors stem from a man in his sixties with urothelial cancer.

Written as DNA, the CDR3 is TGTGCCTGGATTATAGCGGGAGGGAATGAGCAGTTCTTC. Its protein product is CAWIIAGGNEQFF. This rearrangement joins TRBV30 to TRBJ2-1, with 11 bases identical to TRBD2. CDR3 length: 13 residues. Trimming took 4 bases from V and 7 from J; bases not matched to a gene: 3. The germline V gene encodes CDR1 GTSNPN and CDR2 SVGIG (reference sequence).

In its sample, this clone was seen once. The chain carries TRBV9 and TRBJ1-2; D possibly corresponds to TRBD1 (5 bases). The CDR3 is 16 residues long. Germline CDR1 SGDLS, CDR2 YYNGEE. Trimming shortened V by 4 bases and J by 7 bases, and 23 bases separated the two germline ends. CDR3 protein: CASSLRIPGGRCGYTF. Written as DNA, the CDR3 is TGTGCCAGCAGCTTACGGATCCCCGGGGGGAGGTGTGGCTACACCTTC.